The 32 T cell receptor beta chains presented below share a single source sample, sequenced in a study of PD-L1 blockade in urothelial cancer. Method: immunoSEQ multiplex PCR; TCRdb's copy keeps in-frame clones and lacks some. Of about 120,000 clones detected, 80% to 90% appear once; the ten largest clones hold 1.7%. Stated time point: peripheral blood 6 weeks after treatment start. The source was PBMCs, collected around atezolizumab (anti-PD-L1) treatment. The receptor set was obtained from a man aged 55 to 69 with urothelial cancer.

The sample holds one count of this clone. The genes are TRBV9 and TRBJ1-2; D may be TRBD1 (6 bases). V was clipped by 0 bases and J by 3 bases, with 9 bases between them. The germline CDR1 and CDR2 sequences are SGDLS and YYNGEE. CDR3 size: 14 residues. The CDR3 here is CASSVEGEDYGYTF. The DNA of the CDR3 is TGTGCCAGCAGCGTAGAGGGGGAAGACTATGGCTACACCTTC.

V gene TRBV19 combines with J gene TRBJ2-2; D perhaps matches TRBD1 (6 bases). Germline CDR1 reads LNHDA; CDR2 reads SQIVND (reference sequence). Trimming left V 2 bases short and J 4 bases short, with 11 bases between. The CDR3 spans 15 residues. The CDR3, as DNA: TGTGCCAGTAGTATAAGGGGGTCGGGCACCGGGGAGCTGTTTTTT. Its translation: CASSIRGSGTGELFF.

The chain has TRBV11-2 and TRBJ2-1; 7 positions agree with TRBD1. CDR3 size: 19 residues. V lost 1 base, J lost 5 bases, and 17 bases stayed unmatched. CDR1 SGHAT and CDR2 FQNNGV come from the germline V gene. CDR3: CASSLVGSLTGDAHNEQFF. CDR3 nucleotide sequence: TGTGCCAGCAGCTTAGTGGGGTCTTTAACAGGGGACGCACACAATGAGCAGTTCTTC.

The chain couples TRBV12-5 to TRBJ2-1; possible D gene TRBD1, 7 bases. Germline-derived CDR1 and CDR2 are LGHNT and FRNRAP. This CDR3 spans 16 amino acids. V shed 6 bases and J shed 6 bases, with 21 bases lying between them. CDR3 bases: TGTGCTAGTGGGTTTCCCCGACAGGGAGGAGGCAATGAGCAGTTCTTC. This codes for CASGFPRQGGGNEQFF.

This chain links TRBV11-2 with TRBJ1-1; 9 nucleotides line up with TRBD1. The CDR3 is 17 residues long. Germline V gene data show CDR1 as SGHAT and CDR2 as FQNNGV. The J segment lost 4 bases and the V segment lost 5 bases, leaving 14 bases of the junction unmatched. The CDR3 bases are TGTGCCAGCAGCCAGGGGACAGGGAGTCCCCTCGGCACTGAAGCTTTCTTT. This encodes CASSQGTGSPLGTEAFF.

The gene calls are TRBV9 and TRBJ2-4; 11 nucleotides align to TRBD1. The CDR3 spans 17 residues. Germline lookup yields CDR1 SGDLS and CDR2 YYNGEE. With V trimmed by 0 bases and J by 3 bases, 5 bases remained unmatched. The CDR3 spells CASSVEVGQGGKNIQYF. DNA of the CDR3: TGTGCCAGCAGCGTAGAAGTGGGACAGGGGGGCAAAAACATTCAGTACTTC.

The chain joins TRBV13 to TRBJ1-5; 9 bases agree with TRBD1. The germline V gene has CDR1 PRHDT and CDR2 FYEKMQ (reference sequence). This CDR3 region has 16 residues. V shed 0 bases, J shed 4 bases, and the junction held 4 bases outside the gene matches. The CDR3 loop reads CASSLGLDRGNQPQHF. Here the CDR3 DNA reads TGTGCCAGCAGCTTAGGGCTCGACAGGGGGAATCAGCCCCAGCATTTT.

This chain uses TRBV5-4 with TRBJ2-2; 14 nucleotides match TRBD2. The CDR3 is made up of 17 amino acids. Germline CDR1 SGHNT, CDR2 YYREEE (reference sequence). With 4 bases clipped from V and 6 bases from J, the junction kept 8 bases outside the gene matches. The CDR3 region has the DNA TGTGCCAGCAGCGCGGGACTAGCGGGAGCCCATCCCGGGGAGCTGTTTTTT. It yields the protein CASSAGLAGAHPGELFF.

This sequence joins TRBV10-2 and TRBJ2-3, with 10 bases that match TRBD2. V was clipped by 2 bases and J by 0 bases; unmatched bases: 2. Germline lookup yields CDR1 WSHSY and CDR2 SAAADI. CDR3 length: 16 residues. DNA for the CDR3: TGCGCCAGCAGTGAGACTAGCGGGGTTAGCACAGATACGCAGTATTTT. Amino acids: CASSETSGVSTDTQYF.

The chain joins TRBV2 to TRBJ1-1; D is uncertain. This CDR3 spans 15 amino acids. V was trimmed by 8 bases and J by 1 base, leaving 17 bases between them. Germline lookup yields CDR1 SNHLY and CDR2 FYNNEI. The CDR3 DNA reads TGTGCCAGCGGTGCGCTCCAAAACAGGAACACTGAAGCTTTCTTT. Its translation: CASGALQNRNTEAFF.

The chain recombines TRBV30 with TRBJ1-1; weak D call: TRBD1 (6 bases). CDR1 is GTSNPN, CDR2 SVGIG, per germline (reference sequence). V gave up 6 bases and J gave up 1 base, with 12 bases separating them. The CDR3 covers 13 residues. The CDR3 DNA reads as TGTGCCTGCCAGGGACAAACGAACACTGAAGCTTTCTTT. Its protein is CACQGQTNTEAFF.

V gene TRBV28 combines with J gene TRBJ2-3, with D possibly matching TRBD2 (6 bases). From germline, CDR1 is MDHEN and CDR2 SYDVKM. V was pared by 5 bases and J by 6 bases, with 18 bases between. There are 15 residues in the CDR3. Here the CDR3 reads CASSPQTRSADTQYF. The CDR3 DNA reads TGTGCCAGCAGTCCCCAGACTAGGTCGGCCGATACGCAGTATTTT.

The V call is TRBV4-2, the J call TRBJ2-3, with 8 bases lining up with TRBD1. CDR3 length: 16 amino acids. V was pared by 3 bases and J by 4 bases, with 9 bases of the junction left unmatched. The germline V gene has CDR1 LGHNA and CDR2 YNFKEQ. CDR3 region: CASSHLGQVGSDTQYF. In DNA form, the CDR3 reads TGTGCCAGCAGCCACCTGGGACAGGTAGGGTCAGATACGCAGTATTTT.

The rearrangement uses TRBV27 and TRBJ2-7; no definite D call. V gave up 3 bases and J gave up 6 bases, with 18 bases separating them. Germline CDR1 is MNHEY and CDR2 is SMNVEV (reference sequence). CDR3 length: 15 amino acids. CDR3 sequence reads: CASSFVRPVAGEQYF. The CDR3 bases are TGTGCCAGCAGTTTCGTTAGGCCGGTAGCTGGCGAGCAGTACTTC.

The gene calls are TRBV7-3 and TRBJ2-1; D might be TRBD1 (6 bases). Germline CDR1 SGHTA, CDR2 FQGTGA. The CDR3 extends over 15 amino acids. Trimming took off 3 bases at V and 3 bases at J, with 12 bases between the two ends. The CDR3 region has the DNA TGTGCCAGCAGCTTCCAGGCAGGGGTCTACAATGAGCAGTTCTTC. Translating gives CASSFQAGVYNEQFF.

The chain employs TRBV4-1 and TRBJ2-1; tentative D call: TRBD1 (5 bases). Per germline, CDR1 MGHRA and CDR2 YSYEKL. V was shortened by 4 bases and J by 2 bases, with 12 bases between the two germline ends. The CDR3 contains 15 residues. CDR3 DNA sequence: TGCGCCAGCAGCCCGACAGTGTCGCCCTACAATGAGCAGTTCTTC. The encoded protein is CASSPTVSPYNEQFF.

The chain uses TRBV28 and TRBJ2-7, with 8 bases lining up with TRBD2. Per germline, CDR1 MDHEN and CDR2 SYDVKM. V shed 4 bases, J shed 6 bases, and the junction held 5 bases outside the gene matches. The CDR3 is made up of 13 amino acids. Here the CDR3 DNA reads TGTGCCAGCAGTTCGCCCGGGGGGGCCGAGCAGTACTTC. This gives the protein CASSSPGGAEQYF.

The J gene is TRBJ1-1, the V gene TRBV11-2; D perhaps matches TRBD1 (6 bases). The CDR3 covers 15 residues. The germline V gene encodes CDR1 SGHAT and CDR2 FQNNGV. Trimming left V 4 bases short and J 2 bases short, with 14 bases between. The CDR3 loop reads CASSSTPGGNTEAFF. Here the CDR3 DNA reads TGTGCCAGCAGCTCCACCCCTGGGGGCAACACTGAAGCTTTCTTT.

The chain employs TRBV30 and TRBJ2-3, with D perhaps matching TRBD1 (5 bases). In germline, CDR1 is GTSNPN, CDR2 SVGIG (reference sequence). This CDR3 spans 12 amino acids. The germline V and J ends were trimmed by 5 bases and 3 bases, with 9 bases remaining between them. In DNA, the CDR3 is TGTGCCTGGGGGGCCTGGACAGATACGCAGTATTTT. The encoded protein is CAWGAWTDTQYF. The complete variable domain, with remaining parts taken from reference TRBV30 and TRBJ2-3, reads SQTIHQWPATLVQPVGSPLSLECTVEGTSNPNLYWYRQAAGRGLQLLFYSVGIGQISSEVPQNLSASRPQDRQFILSSKKLLLSDSGFYLCAWGAWTDTQYFGPGTRLTVL.

The CDR3 nucleotides read TGTGCCAGCAGCCCCCTGACTAGCGGAGGGAGAAATGAGCAGTTCTTC. It codes for CASSPLTSGGRNEQFF. The V and J genes are TRBV7-8 and TRBJ2-1; 9 positions agree with TRBD2. The junction had 12 bases not matched to a gene; V was cut back by 5 bases and J by 7 bases. CDR1 is SGHVS and CDR2 is FQNEAQ in the germline V gene. The CDR3 is 16 residues long.

The chain couples TRBV5-1 to TRBJ2-4, with 9 nucleotides matching TRBD1. The CDR3 consists of 13 residues. The J segment lost 8 bases and the V segment lost 6 bases, leaving 6 bases of the junction unmatched. Germline-derived CDR1 and CDR2 are SGHRS and YFSETQ. The DNA for the CDR3 is TGCGCCAGCACGGACAGGGGAGCGGACATTCAGTACTTC. As protein: CASTDRGADIQYF.

The chain employs TRBV11-2 and TRBJ2-2; 10 nucleotides match TRBD2. V was clipped by 3 bases and J by 5 bases; unmatched bases: 3. The CDR3 is 15 residues long. CDR1 SGHAT and CDR2 FQNNGV come from the germline V gene. The CDR3 region is CASSLPSGRTGELFF. In DNA, the CDR3 is TGTGCCAGCAGCTTGCCTAGCGGGAGAACCGGGGAGCTGTTTTTT.

The chain links TRBV5-1 to TRBJ1-1; D call uncertain. Germline CDR1 is SGHRS and CDR2 is YFSETQ. The CDR3 loop spans 12 amino acids. V was cut by 4 bases and J by 1 base, with 5 bases left in between. The CDR3 reads CASSEQNTEAFF. The CDR3 DNA reads TGCGCCAGCAGCGAGCAGAACACTGAAGCTTTCTTT.

This chain links TRBV5-5 with TRBJ2-6, with a possible D match to TRBD1 (5 bases). V was clipped by 9 bases and J by 0 bases, with 16 bases between them. The CDR3 contains 16 residues. CDR1 and CDR2 from the germline V gene are SGHKS and YYEKEE (reference sequence). The CDR3 loop reads CATGHVGNSGANVLTF. The CDR3 coding sequence is TGTGCCACCGGACACGTTGGGAACTCTGGGGCCAACGTCCTGACTTTC.

This rearrangement joins TRBV28 to TRBJ2-1; 10 nucleotides line up with TRBD1. V trimming: 5 bases; J trimming: 6 bases; junction bases outside the gene matches: 4. In germline, CDR1 is MDHEN, CDR2 SYDVKM. CDR3 length equals 14 residues. Here the CDR3 DNA reads TGTGCCAGCAGTGACTGGACAGGGGGCAATGAGCAGTTCTTC. Amino acids: CASSDWTGGNEQFF. Full variable domain (outside the CDR3, taken from reference TRBV28 and TRBJ2-1): DVKVTQSSRYLVKRTGEKVFLECVQDMDHENMFWYRQDPGLGLRLIYFSYDVKMKEKGDIPEGYSVSREKKERFSLILESASTNQTSMYLCASSDWTGGNEQFFGPGTRLTVL.

A note on this clone: The identical CDR3 is also encoded by other nucleotide sequences in the sample. This chain connects TRBV29-1 to TRBJ1-5, with 7 bases identical to TRBD1. The CDR3 runs to 12 residues. The V gene end was trimmed by 5 bases and the J gene end by 5 bases; junction bases not matched to a gene: 3. Germline V CDR1 and CDR2: SQVTM, ANQGSEA. The CDR3 coding sequence is TGCAGCGTTCGACAGGGTGATCAGCCCCAGCATTTT. Protein sequence: CSVRQGDQPQHF.

The gene calls are TRBV13 and TRBJ1-3, with 12 bases matching TRBD1. Germline assignment: CDR1 PRHDT and CDR2 FYEKMQ (reference sequence). This CDR3 comprises 16 residues. V dropped 1 base and J dropped 5; count of bases not matched to a gene: 3. The CDR3 nucleotides are TGTGCCAGCAGCTTAGAGGGACAGGGGGCGCGAAACACCATATATTTT. Its translation: CASSLEGQGARNTIYF.

The rearrangement joins TRBV5-1 to TRBJ1-3, with TRBD1 identical over 7 bases. Germline V gene data show CDR1 as SGHRS and CDR2 as YFSETQ. This CDR3 has 14 amino acids. J lost 3 bases, V lost 6 bases, and 6 bases had no gene match. The CDR3 region has the DNA TGCGCCAGCACCGAGGGGGCTGGTGGAAACACCATATATTTT. Its protein product is CASTEGAGGNTIYF.

The V call is TRBV5-1, the J call TRBJ1-2; 7 nucleotides agree with TRBD1. V shed 2 bases and J 0 bases; nucleotides not matched to a gene: 4. CDR1 is SGHRS and CDR2 is YFSETQ in the germline V gene. The CDR3 is made up of 15 amino acids. CDR3 in DNA: TGCGCCAGCAGCTTTAACAGGGGAGCTAACTATGGCTACACCTTC. Translation: CASSFNRGANYGYTF.

This chain uses TRBV7-8 with TRBJ2-5; D call uncertain. V was shortened by 1 base and J by 4 bases, with 13 bases between the two germline ends. The CDR3 has 15 amino acids. The germline gives CDR1 SGHVS, CDR2 FQNEAQ. CDR3 coding DNA: TGTGCCAGCAGCTTAGAAGGCCAGAGAGGAGAGACCCAGTACTTC. Residues: CASSLEGQRGETQYF.

This clone was seen more than once but under ten times. This chain joins TRBV11-2 and TRBJ2-4, with 8 positions matching TRBD2. There are 17 residues in the CDR3. V was clipped by 3 bases and J by 0 bases; unmatched bases: 7. Germline V gene lookup returns CDR1 SGHAT and CDR2 FQNNGV. As DNA, the CDR3 is TGTGCCAGCAGCTTCCTCTCGGGGGGGTTAGCCAAAAACATTCAGTACTTC. It codes for CASSFLSGGLAKNIQYF.

The rearrangement uses TRBV6-6 and TRBJ2-5, with 8 bases fitting TRBD1. This CDR3 region has 14 residues. Germline V gene data show CDR1 as MNHNY and CDR2 as SVGAGI (reference sequence). The J segment lost 6 bases and the V segment lost 6 bases, leaving 9 bases of the junction unmatched. The CDR3 coding sequence is TGTGCCAGCAGCAAGACAGGGGCGGCGAAGACCCAGTACTTC. It encodes CASSKTGAAKTQYF.